This TCR beta chain was identified in a study of T cells in Graves' hyperthyroidism and ophthalmopathy. The investigators amplified TCR beta CDR3 regions from RNA transcripts. First-round RT-PCR of the TCR CDR3 relied on the HTBI primer set. Each CDR3 protein is one row after TCRdb ran MiXCR on the multiplex PCR reads. The sample lists approximately 400,000 distinct CDR3 sequences; just under 15% were seen once. This clonotype has only a few counts. Germline CDR1 and CDR2: DFQATT and SNEGSKA (reference sequence). J was trimmed by 2 bases and V by 2 bases; bases with no gene match: 14. The CDR3 length is 17 residues.

The sample consisted of blood. The source is a woman aged 30 to 39 with Graves' hyperthyroidism. V usage is TRBV20-1 and J usage is TRBJ2-7; 8 nucleotides agree with TRBD2. As DNA, the CDR3 is TGCAGTGCTAGATCTCGGGGGAGCGGGAGCCTCCCCTACGAGCAGTACTTC. Translating gives CSARSRGSGSLPYEQYF.